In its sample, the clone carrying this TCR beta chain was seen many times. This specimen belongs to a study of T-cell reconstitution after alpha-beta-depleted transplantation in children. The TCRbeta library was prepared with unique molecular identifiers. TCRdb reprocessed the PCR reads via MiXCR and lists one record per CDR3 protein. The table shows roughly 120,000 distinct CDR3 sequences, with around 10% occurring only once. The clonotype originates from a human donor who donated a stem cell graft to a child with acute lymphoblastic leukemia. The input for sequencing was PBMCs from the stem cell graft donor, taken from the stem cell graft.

The CDR3 protein is CASSPGHESNQPQHF. The CDR3 region has the DNA TGTGCCAGCAGTCCCGGACACGAGAGCAATCAGCCCCAGCATTTT. The chain combines TRBV6-5 with TRBJ1-5; weak D call: TRBD1 (5 bases). CDR3 size: 15 residues. Germline V gives CDR1 MNHEY, CDR2 SVGAGI. The V gene lost 5 bases and the J gene lost 1 base, with 12 bases spanning the gap.